One and the same sample provided the 9 T cell receptor beta chains below, sequenced in a study of tumor-infiltrating lymphocytes in primary liver carcinoma. Total RNA amounting to approximately 460 ng was the source from which TCR beta cDNA was made with a constant-region primer. Three nested multiplex PCR rounds, a slightly modified ARM-PCR method, built the TCR beta libraries. The opening two PCR rounds, around 11 cycles each, paired TRBV1-TRBV30 forward primers with a C-beta reverse primer. From the multiplex PCR reads, TCRdb called clonotypes with MiXCR, one entry per CDR3 protein. The sample contains about 330,000 distinct CDR3 sequences, approximately 65% of which appear only once. Unsorted whole blood supplied the blood RNA, and germline DNA was isolated too. Sequenced material: peripheral blood. These receptors came from a man aged 40-55 years with primary liver carcinoma and hepatitis B virus infection.

Comment on this clonotype: Its ends do not fully match the called genes, so a read error is possible. The chain carries TRBV11-2 and TRBJ2-5; no clear D. Germline V CDR1 and CDR2: SGHAT, FQNNGV. CDR3 size: 12 residues. CDR3 loop: CASGLGVGTQYF. As DNA, the CDR3 is TGTGCCAGCGGCTTAGGTGTGGGGACCCAGTACTTC.

A word on this clonotype: A much larger clone differs by one base, so this may be a read error. The V call is TRBV6-8, the J call TRBJ1-6, with 7 positions matching TRBD1. The germline V gene encodes CDR1 MNHGY and CDR2 SAAAGT. The CDR3 is 12 amino acids. For the CDR3, the DNA is TGTGCCAACAGTCCCAGGGGGGTCCCCCTCCACTTT. Amino acid sequence: CANSPRGVPLHF.

As concerns this clonotype: Mismatch with germline at one junction end may stem from a read error. V usage is TRBV10-2 and J usage is TRBJ2-7, with TRBD1 identical over 9 bases. Germline values: CDR1 WSHSY, CDR2 SAAADI. The CDR3 is made up of 16 amino acids. The DNA of the CDR3 is TGCGCCACCAGGGGCCCCAGGGACAGGGAGGACTACGAGCAGTGCTTC. Its translation: CATRGPRDREDYEQCF.

Points on this clonotype: This CDR3 is missing its conserved last phenylalanine or tryptophan, likely due to a read error. V gene TRBV29-1 combines with J gene TRBJ1-5; perhaps TRBD1 as D (6 bases). The germline gives CDR1 SQVTM, CDR2 ANQGSEA. The CDR3 loop spans 14 amino acids. CDR3 DNA sequence: TGCAGCGTTGCCACAGGGTGCTCCAATCAGTCCCAGCATTTG. Its protein product is CSVATGCSNQSQHL.

For this clonotype: Just one base apart from a much larger clone, this may be a read error. V and J are TRBV24-1 and TRBJ2-1, with D hard to call. V lost 3 bases and J 10 bases, leaving 18 bases between the germline ends. The CDR3 contains 15 residues. Germline CDR1 reads KGHDR; CDR2 reads SFDVKD. The DNA of the CDR3 is TGTGCCACCAGTGATGTGACCAGTAAACAAGGGGAGCAGTTCTTC. This sequence encodes CATSDVTSKQGEQFF.

V gene TRBV5-4 combines with J gene TRBJ2-7; 10 nucleotides line up with TRBD2. CDR1 and CDR2 from the germline V gene are SGHNT and YYREEE (reference sequence). The CDR3 contains 15 residues. The V and J ends lost 4 bases and 3 bases, in that order; junction bases with no gene match: 7. CDR3 sequence (DNA): TGTGCCAGCAGCCGGACTAGCGGAAGTAGCTACGAGCAGTACTTC. Its protein is CASSRTSGSSYEQYF.

This clonotype was seen many times. This chain joins TRBV6-6 and TRBJ1-5; D unclear. The CDR3 sequence is 13 residues long. V lost 2 bases to trimming and J lost 5 bases, with 7 bases between them. The germline V gene has CDR1 MNHNY and CDR2 SVGAGI (reference sequence). As DNA, the CDR3 is TGTGCCAGCAGTTACCGGGGTTATCAGCCCCAGCATTTT. Protein sequence: CASSYRGYQPQHF.

A note on this clonotype: A much larger clone lies one base from this, so it may be a read error. The rearrangement uses TRBV10-3 and TRBJ2-2, with TRBD1 matching 8 bases. CDR3 length: 15 amino acids. Germline CDR1 is ENHRY and CDR2 is SYGVKD. The CDR3 here is CAVDQGAANTVELFF. CDR3 DNA sequence: TGTGCCGTTGACCAGGGGGCAGCGAACACCGTGGAGCTGTTTTTT.

In regard to this clonotype: At one end, the junction sequence differs from germline, possibly due to a read error. This chain uses TRBV11-1 with TRBJ2-1; TRBD2 is a possible D gene (7 bases). Germline loops: CDR1 SGHAT, CDR2 FQDESV (reference sequence). The CDR3 sequence is 13 residues long. The CDR3 region has the DNA TGTGCCAGCAGCTTGGGAGGGGACAATGGGCAGTCCTTC. Amino acids: CASSLGGDNGQSF. Variable domain in full (rest from reference TRBV11-1 and TRBJ2-1): EAEVAQSPRYKITEKSQAVAFWCDPISGHATLYWYRQILGQGPELLVQFQDESVVDDSQLPKDRFSAERLKGVDSTLKIQPAELGDSAMYLCASSLGGDNGQSFGPGTRLTVL.